Sequencing of this T cell receptor beta chain was carried out in a study of T cell responses to AZD1222 COVID-19 vaccine. The assay was immunoSEQ multiplex PCR, and TCRdb's table has in-frame clones only and misses some. Altogether about 42,000 clones are present, around 80% being singletons, with the ten largest covering 18%. V lost 0 bases and J lost 8; bases outside the gene matches: 3. Germline V gene data show CDR1 as SGHNT and CDR2 as YYREEE (reference sequence). The length of the CDR3 is 14 residues. As to this clone: The antigen is undetermined.

The study, taken as a whole, reports: Within unmutated variant regions lay the reported targets of nearly half of spike-specific TCRs. Sampling captured repertoires only after the peak T cell response. Just five to seven people given AZD1222 tested seropositive at baseline.

This specimen consisted of peripheral blood, obtained 28 days after the second AZD1222 dose. The chain has TRBV5-4 and TRBJ2-1; 9 bases fit TRBD1. This TCR derives from an adult who received the AZD1222 COVID-19 vaccine. The DNA for the CDR3 is TGTGCCAGCAGCTTGGACAGGGGGCTCGATGAGCAGTTCTTC. This gives the protein CASSLDRGLDEQFF.